The source of this T cell receptor beta chain is a study of T cell clonality in common variable immunodeficiency. CDR1 and CDR2 from the germline V gene are KGHSH and LQKENI. The CDR3 extends over 15 amino acids. Losses at the gene ends were 2 bases for V and 6 bases for J; bases not matched to a gene: 6. Study findings and constraints: Reportedly, TCR beta sequences from common variable immunodeficiency showed fewer deletions and N-nucleotide insertions.

CVID subjects were some 15 female and 29 male, aged 9 to 64. Each donor provided roughly 4.5 to 8.5 ml of heparinized whole blood. Equal genomic DNA amounts from CVID and control samples were sequenced. The data were produced by immunoSEQ multiplex PCR, yet TCRdb's version contains in-frame clones alone and is incomplete. The sample is made up of over 25,000 clones, none counted only once. This clone was seen repeatedly, ten times or more. Its antigen is undetermined. The read ends 3 residues shy of where the CDR3 ends; the end is completed using the germline J gene. This receptor was obtained from a human donor with common variable immunodeficiency. The material sequenced was peripheral blood mononuclear cells. V gene TRBV18 combines with J gene TRBJ2-2; 7 bases are shared with TRBD1. CDR3 sequence: CASSPDRETAGELFF. The CDR3 DNA, read in part, is TGTGCCAGCTCACCAGACAGGGAAACCGCCGGGGAG.